These 21 T cell receptor beta chains came from one sample sequenced in a study of T cell changes during pregnancy in multiple sclerosis. Only in-frame clones appear in the TCRdb table, and some are missing; sequencing was by immunoSEQ multiplex PCR. In the table there are around 70,000 clones, approximately 92% of which are singletons. Specimen: peripheral blood, collected before pregnancy. The receptors were gathered from a female donor with multiple sclerosis, enrolled in a pregnancy study.

The chain carries TRBV7-9 and TRBJ2-3; 7 nucleotides align to TRBD1. The germline gives CDR1 SEHNR, CDR2 FQNEAQ (reference sequence). The CDR3 runs 14 residues. J lost 4 bases, V lost 5 bases, and 6 bases had no gene match. The CDR3 reads CASSRGRGSDTQYF. In nucleotides, the CDR3 is TGTGCCAGCAGCCGAGGCAGGGGGTCAGATACGCAGTATTTT. Based on the CDR3 plus reference TRBV7-9 and TRBJ2-3, the full variable domain is DTGVSQNPRHKITKRGQNVTFRCDPISEHNRLYWYRQTLGQGPEFLTYFQNEAQLEKSRLLSDRFSAERPKGSFSTLEIQRTEQGDSAMYLCASSRGRGSDTQYFGPGTRLTVL.

This clone is a singleton in its sample. V gene TRBV7-2 combines with J gene TRBJ1-1; D gene ambiguous. Germline V gives CDR1 SGHTA, CDR2 FQGNSA. The CDR3 length is 14 residues. Trimming removed 7 bases from V and 2 bases from J, with 14 bases in between. The CDR3 region has the DNA TGTGCCAGCACCCCCCGGGGTACTAACACTGAAGCTTTCTTT. Amino acids: CASTPRGTNTEAFF. The complete variable domain, with remaining parts taken from reference TRBV7-2 and TRBJ1-1, reads GAGVSQSPSNKVTEKGKDVELRCDPISGHTALYWYRQSLGQGLEFLIYFQGNSAPDKSGLPSDRFSAERTGGSVSTLTIQRTQQEDSAVYLCASTPRGTNTEAFFGQGTRLTVV.

The chain has TRBV18 and TRBJ1-1; D is undetermined. Per the germline V gene, CDR1 is KGHSH and CDR2 is LQKENI. The length of the CDR3 is 12 residues. V was shortened by 2 bases and J by 4 bases, with 5 bases between the two germline ends. The CDR3: CASSPISTEAFF. In nucleotides, the CDR3 is TGTGCCAGCTCACCAATTAGCACTGAAGCTTTCTTT.

This chain uses TRBV18 with TRBJ2-2, with TRBD2 matching over 9 bases. Germline CDR1 is KGHSH and CDR2 is LQKENI. The CDR3 extends over 16 amino acids. The V gene end was trimmed by 3 bases and the J gene end by 2 bases; junction bases not matched to a gene: 4. CDR3 amino acids: CASSPFSGRNTGELFF. Here the CDR3 DNA reads TGTGCCAGCTCACCTTTTAGCGGGAGAAACACCGGGGAGCTGTTTTTT.

The chain has TRBV27 and TRBJ2-7; 8 positions agree with TRBD2. The V gene end was trimmed by 9 bases and the J gene end by 1 base; junction bases not matched to a gene: 8. The CDR3 spans 14 residues. CDR1 and CDR2 (germline): MNHEY, SMNVEV (reference sequence). DNA for the CDR3: TGTGCCAGTCGGATAGCGGGACCTTCCTACGAGCAGTACTTC. This encodes CASRIAGPSYEQYF.

The CDR3 DNA is TGTGCCAGCAGCGTAGGTTCGGGGGGCCGGAACACCATATATTTT. Translating gives CASSVGSGGRNTIYF. The chain has TRBV9 and TRBJ1-3; weak D call: TRBD1 (6 bases). The germline V gene has CDR1 SGDLS and CDR2 YYNGEE. With 0 bases removed from V and 7 bases from J, the gap between germline ends came to 14 bases. This CDR3 is 15 amino acids long.

The chain is built from TRBV5-4 and TRBJ1-1; 12 bases fit TRBD1. Trimming at V came to 4 bases and at J to 0 bases, leaving 10 bases not matched to a gene. The CDR3 has 18 amino acids. In germline, CDR1 is SGHNT, CDR2 YYREEE (reference sequence). The CDR3 sequence is CASSPPPGQGALNTEAFF. The CDR3 DNA reads as TGTGCCAGCAGCCCACCTCCGGGACAGGGGGCCCTGAACACTGAAGCTTTCTTT.

This chain joins TRBV6-6 and TRBJ1-2, with 7 bases identical to TRBD1. The CDR3 is made up of 15 amino acids. Germline V CDR1 and CDR2: MNHNY, SVGAGI (reference sequence). V lost 2 bases to trimming and J lost 4 bases; unmatched junction nucleotides: 7. For the CDR3, the DNA is TGTGCCAGCAGTTACGACAGGGTCGGTGGCTATGGCTACACCTTC. It yields the protein CASSYDRVGGYGYTF.

The V call is TRBV19, the J call TRBJ1-2, with 8 bases fitting TRBD1. The germline V gene has CDR1 LNHDA and CDR2 SQIVND (reference sequence). This CDR3 spans 16 amino acids. The trim removed 4 bases at V and 6 bases at J, leaving 13 bases unmatched. The CDR3 bases are TGTGCCAGTAGTAATTCCATTTCCGGGACAGGCAATGGCTACACCTTC. Its translation: CASSNSISGTGNGYTF.

The genes are TRBV21-1 and TRBJ2-7; the D call in the table, TRBD1, was not verified against the DNA. TRBV21-1 is shown as a pseudogene. The CDR3 contains 14 residues. The CDR3 is CASSKCLATYEQYF. CDR3 sequence (DNA): TGTGCCAGCAGCAAATGCCTGGCAACCTACGAGCAGTACTTC.

V usage is TRBV18 and J usage is TRBJ2-1; 8 bases match TRBD1. V was pared by 3 bases and J by 4 bases, with 5 bases of the junction left unmatched. Germline assignment: CDR1 KGHSH and CDR2 LQKENI. The CDR3 consists of 15 residues. The CDR3 here is CASSPTGTGYNEQFF. The CDR3 nucleotides read TGTGCCAGCTCACCGACCGGGACAGGATACAATGAGCAGTTCTTC.

The gene calls are TRBV19 and TRBJ1-5; 7 nucleotides match TRBD1. V gave up 6 bases and J gave up 0 bases; unmatched junction bases: 5. The CDR3 has 15 amino acids. CDR1 and CDR2 (germline): LNHDA, SQIVND (reference sequence). The CDR3 spells CASSGTVYSNQPQHF. The CDR3 region has the DNA TGTGCCAGTAGCGGGACAGTCTATAGCAATCAGCCCCAGCATTTT.

This clone came up once. The V call is TRBV7-3, the J call TRBJ1-5; a possible D gene is TRBD1 (5 bases). The CDR3 length is 17 residues. CDR1 and CDR2 (germline): SGHTA, FQGTGA. The V end was cut by 1 base, the J end by 4 bases, with 17 bases between. Written as DNA, the CDR3 is TGTGCCAGCAGCTTAATAGTCCCGCGGGGCCCTAATCAGCCCCAGCATTTT. Amino acid sequence: CASSLIVPRGPNQPQHF.

The rearrangement uses TRBV4-1 and TRBJ2-2; D remains unclear. This CDR3 has 15 residues. The germline V and J ends were trimmed by 5 bases and 2 bases, with 12 bases remaining between them. Germline values: CDR1 MGHRA, CDR2 YSYEKL. DNA of the CDR3: TGCGCCAGCAGCTCCAGAGGATTCAACACCGGGGAGCTGTTTTTT. It yields the protein CASSSRGFNTGELFF.

This CDR3 is CASKDGRGRNQPQHF. CDR3 in DNA: TGTGCCAGTAAGGATGGCAGGGGTAGGAATCAGCCCCAGCATTTT. J is TRBJ1-5 and V is TRBV19, with TRBD1 as a possible D gene (6 bases). Trimming left V 7 bases short and J 4 bases short, with 17 bases between. The CDR3 spans 15 residues. Per the germline V gene, CDR1 is LNHDA and CDR2 is SQIVND (reference sequence).

The chain carries TRBV15 and TRBJ2-7; 10 nucleotides line up with TRBD2. V lost 1 base to trimming and J lost 3 bases; unmatched junction nucleotides: 6. CDR1 is LNHNV and CDR2 is YYDKDF in the germline V gene (reference sequence). The CDR3 spans 16 residues. CDR3 loop: CATSRVPSGSGYEQYF. CDR3 DNA sequence: TGTGCCACCAGCAGAGTGCCTAGCGGGAGTGGCTACGAGCAGTACTTC.

The chain joins TRBV6-6 to TRBJ1-1; D is ambiguous. The length of the CDR3 is 15 residues. In germline, CDR1 is MNHNY, CDR2 SVGAGI (reference sequence). Trimming removed 7 bases from V and 5 bases from J, with 20 bases in between. DNA of the CDR3: TGTGCCAGCATATTTAATCCTAGCGTAAAGACTGAAGCTTTCTTT. It yields the protein CASIFNPSVKTEAFF.

This clone was counted at least ten times. The chain has TRBV6-4 and TRBJ2-3; no definite D call. The germline gives CDR1 MRHNA, CDR2 SNTAGT. CDR3 length equals 14 residues. The V and J ends lost 2 bases and 0 bases respectively, with 6 bases between them. CDR3 bases: TGTGCCAGCAGTGACAGCCTTAGCACAGATACGCAGTATTTT. Its translation: CASSDSLSTDTQYF.

The CDR3 bases are TGTGCCAGCAGTGAATTAGGTAACCAGGGGTCCAACGTGCAGTTCTTC. Translating gives CASSELGNQGSNVQFF. The rearrangement joins TRBV25-1 to TRBJ2-1, with D possibly matching TRBD1 (6 bases). Trimming cost V 1 base and J 12 bases, with 22 bases left between them. The germline V gene encodes CDR1 MGHDK and CDR2 SYGVNS. The CDR3 consists of 16 residues.

In this sample, this clone turned up a few times. The CDR3 DNA reads as TGTGCCAGCAACAACAGGGTCGGGGACACTGAAGCTTTCTTT. Its protein is CASNNRVGDTEAFF. The V and J genes are TRBV2 and TRBJ1-1; tentative D call: TRBD1 (6 bases). Per the germline V gene, CDR1 is SNHLY and CDR2 is FYNNEI. Trimming shortened V by 7 bases and J by 3 bases, and 15 bases separated the two germline ends. CDR3 size: 14 residues.

V is TRBV4-3 and J is TRBJ2-2, with TRBD1 identical over 9 bases. Germline V gene sequence: CDR1 LGHNA, CDR2 YSLEER. Trimming removed 4 bases from V and 1 base from J; junction bases left unmatched: 1. CDR3 length: 15 amino acids. The CDR3 coding sequence is TGCGCCAGCAGCCGGGGACAGGGGAACACCGGGGAGCTGTTTTTT. This codes for CASSRGQGNTGELFF.